A selection of T cell receptor beta chains follows, all from one sample in a study of read filtering for tumor transcriptome and immune sequencing. One entry per CDR3 protein results from TCRdb running MiXCR on the reads. The sample holds approximately 23,000 distinct CDR3 sequences, 20% to 25% seen once. The sample comprised a population of CD138-negative cells sorted from bone marrow. Receptors originate from a donor aged 40 or over with multiple myeloma. Each CDR3 is given with its conserved first and last residue. D genes are given only for firm matches. Part of the rows lack a size; the others show once, few, many or a class for expanded clones.

>many|TRBV7-9|TRBJ1-1|.
TGTGCCAGCACCCCGGGGGGGTCCGCCGATAGTCGAACTGAAGCTTTCTTT
CASTPGGSADSRTEAFF
>.|TRBV2|TRBJ2-3|TRBD2
TGTGCCAGCAGTGAGGGACTAGCGGGAGGTGCAGATACGCAGTATTTT
CASSEGLAGGADTQYF
>many|TRBV9|TRBJ2-5|TRBD2
TGTGCCAGCAGCGTAGGAGCGACTAGCGGGAGTGGAGAGACCCAGTACTTC
CASSVGATSGSGETQYF
>medium-sized|TRBV29-1|TRBJ2-1|TRBD2
TGCAGCGTTGAAGGTGGACTAGCGGGCAACAATGAGCAGTTCTTC
CSVEGGLAGNNEQFF
>.|TRBV4-1|TRBJ2-1|TRBD1
TGCGCCAGCCAACCCTGGGCGTCCAGGGGGTTCGTATGCAATGAGCAGTTCTTC
CASQPWASRGFVCNEQFF
>many|TRBV5-1|TRBJ2-1|TRBD2
TGCGCCAGCAGCCGGACTCTAGCGGGGAGCAATGAGCAGTTCTTC
CASSRTLAGSNEQFF
>.|TRBV27|TRBJ2-1|.
TGTGCCAGCAGTTTATCCCCGGGAGTCAGCCTCCATAACAATGAGCAGTTCTTC
CASSLSPGVSLHNNEQFF
>many|TRBV28|TRBJ1-4|.
TGTGCCAGCAGCCTAGGTTACGGTCACGAAAAACTGTTTTTT
CASSLGYGHEKLFF
>many|TRBV20-1|TRBJ2-7|.
TGCAGTGCTAGAGATCCAAATCCCCGCGGCGCCGTCCGCGTGGAGCAGTACTTC
CSARDPNPRGAVRVEQYF
>many|TRBV29-1|TRBJ2-1|.
TGCAGCGTTGACCCCGCCAGCGGCACCACTTACAATGAGCAGTTCTTC
CSVDPASGTTYNEQFF
>many|TRBV6-6|TRBJ1-2|TRBD1
TGTGCCAGCAGCCCAGGGGGCGAAGGCTACACCTTC
CASSPGGEGYTF
>many|TRBV4-1|TRBJ2-3|.
TGCGCCAGCAGCCAAGAAGGGGGACGCACAGATACGCAGTATTTT
CASSQEGGRTDTQYF
>once|TRBV3-1|TRBJ2-1|.
TGCGCCAGCAGCCAAGCAGCAAATGAGCAGTCCTTC
CASSQAANEQSF
>many|TRBV29-1|TRBJ2-7|.
TGCAGCGTTGCAGGTAACGAGCAGTACTTC
CSVAGNEQYF
>.|TRBV10-3|TRBJ2-1|TRBD2
TGTGCCACCAGGACTAGCGGGAGTGTATTCGGGAATGAGCAGCTCTTC
CATRTSGSVFGNEQLF
>.|TRBV11-2|TRBJ2-7|.
TGTGCCAGCAGCCCCACCATCTACGAGCAGTACTTC
CASSPTIYEQYF
>.|TRBV28|TRBJ2-1|.
TGTGCCAGCAGTCCCGTCCTCGGGTACAATGAGCAGTTCTTC
CASSPVLGYNEQFF